This T cell receptor beta chain appears in the sequencing data of a study of regulatory T cells in long-lasting Graves disease. Libraries of TCR beta came from iRepertoire HTBI primers plus Arm-PCR of CDR3 regions. TCRdb used MiXCR to reprocess the multiplex PCR reads, holding one entry per CDR3 protein. This sample carries a few hundred thousand distinct CDR3 sequences, approximately 16% of them seen once, and the ten largest clones take approximately 7.8%. This clonotype showed up many times. Its target is not known. General study results and limits: Whereas new patients shared 1,000 or so public clonotypes, persistent patients shared more, at a few thousand. Less diverse TCR repertoires were seen in persistent Graves' patients than in newly diagnosed ones.

Per germline, CDR1 SGHTA and CDR2 FQGTGA. The V segment lost 4 bases and the J segment 9 bases; nucleotides outside the gene matches: 8. The CDR3 loop spans 14 amino acids. As to time point: newly diagnosed GD, antithyroid drugs for less than 3 months. Isolated PBMC RNA provided the starting material for the TCR library. The same specimen was also included in a second study, on T cells in Graves' hyperthyroidism and ophthalmopathy. According to that study: Exclusion criteria comprised uncontrolled infection, other autoimmune disease, pregnancy or lactation. A 13 V-J model separated ophthalmopathy from stable hyperthyroidism.

The chain is built from TRBV7-3 and TRBJ2-1, with 8 bases that match TRBD2. The source was peripheral blood mononuclear cells (PBMCs), collected at new diagnosis, from a patient treated with antithyroid drugs. The receptor was isolated from a woman aged 40-49 years with Graves disease. Here the CDR3 DNA reads TGTGCCAGCAGCTCAGGACTAGCCGGGGGTGAGCAGTTCTTC. Residues: CASSSGLAGGEQFF.